This is a list of T cell receptor beta chains from one sample in a study of shared clonotypes between healthy human individuals. The assay was immunoSEQ multiplex PCR, and TCRdb's table has in-frame clones only and misses some. Of 630,000 or so clones listed, nearly 98% are singletons. The sample consisted of naive CD8+ T cells sorted from blood. All receptors come from a man aged 25-40 years in good health. The CDR3 runs from the conserved cysteine through the conserved F or W. The order of the fields is CDR3 length, V gene, clone size, D gene, J gene, CDR3 DNA, CDR3 protein. A D gene is named only where the DNA matches it firmly. Clone size is shown for a subset of rows, as once, few, many or a class of expanded clone.

14	TRBV5-5	NA	TRBD2	TRBJ2-1	TGTGCCAGCAGCTTCTGGACTAGTCACAATGAGCAGTTCTTC	CASSFWTSHNEQFF
16	TRBV6-5	NA	NA	TRBJ2-1	TGTGCCAGCAGTTACCCCTCGCGCGGCTCCTACAATGAGCAGTTCTTC	CASSYPSRGSYNEQFF
15	TRBV4-1	NA	NA	TRBJ2-7	TGCGCCAGCAGCCAAGATCCCGGAATCCCCAACGAGCAGTACTTC	CASSQDPGIPNEQYF
18	TRBV29-1	NA	TRBD2	TRBJ2-1	TGCAGCTCACGGGGGGTTCTAGCGGGAGTGGGGTCCTACAATGAGCAGTTCTTC	CSSRGVLAGVGSYNEQFF
11	TRBV20-1	NA	NA	TRBJ2-1	TGCAGTGCAAAGAGGTACAATGAGCAGTTCTTC	CSAKRYNEQFF
13	TRBV18	NA	NA	TRBJ2-7	TGTGCCAGCTCACCACCGGTAAGCTACGAGCAGTACTTC	CASSPPVSYEQYF
16	TRBV19	few	NA	TRBJ1-5	TGTGCCAGTAGGAACGGGGTTGGGAGGAGCAATCAGCCCCAGCATTTT	CASRNGVGRSNQPQHF
15	TRBV2	NA	TRBD1	TRBJ1-5	TGTGCCAGCAGACTAGGACAGGATCCCAATCAGCCCCAGCATTTT	CASRLGQDPNQPQHF
13	TRBV16	NA	NA	TRBJ2-7	TGTGCCAGCAGCCAATCGTTTCCCTACGAGCAGTACTTC	CASSQSFPYEQYF
13	TRBV11-2	NA	NA	TRBJ1-1	TGTGCCAGCAGCTTAGACTCTGACCATGAAGCTTTCTTT	CASSLDSDHEAFF
20	TRBV5-1	NA	TRBD2	TRBJ2-6	TGCGCCAGCAGCTTCTATGAAACACTAGCGGTTAGGGGTGGGGCCAACGTCCTGACTTTC	CASSFYETLAVRGGANVLTF
12	TRBV27	NA	NA	TRBJ2-3	TGTGCCAGCAGTTCGTCCCTGGATACGCAGTATTTT	CASSSSLDTQYF
11	TRBV27	NA	NA	TRBJ2-3	TGTGCCAGCAGTTTCCGAGATACGCAGTATTTT	CASSFRDTQYF
17	TRBV11-2	NA	TRBD2	TRBJ2-1	TGTGCCAGCAGCTCAATAGCTCGCGGGAGGTCCTACAATGAGCAGTTCTTC	CASSSIARGRSYNEQFF
13	TRBV6-5	NA	NA	TRBJ2-7	TGTGCCAGCAGTTGGGGGGCCGAAACCGAGCAGTACTTC	CASSWGAETEQYF
15	TRBV7-8	NA	TRBD1	TRBJ2-1	TGTGCCAGCAGCGCAGCCGGGACAGGGGTAAATGAGCAGTTCTTC	CASSAAGTGVNEQFF
13	TRBV15	NA	TRBD1	TRBJ2-7	TGTGCCACCGCCCCGGGACAGCACTACGAGCAGTACTTC	CATAPGQHYEQYF
16	TRBV29-1	once	NA	TRBJ2-5	TGCAGCGTTGAAGGAGTTAGGCCCCCTAAACAAGAGACCCAGTACTTC	CSVEGVRPPKQETQYF
15	TRBV9	NA	TRBD2	TRBJ2-5	TGTGCCAGCAGCGTAGACGGGAGGGCCCCAGAGACCCAGTACTTC	CASSVDGRAPETQYF
14	TRBV7-2	NA	NA	TRBJ2-7	TGTGCCAGCAGCTCACCGACTGACCGCAGGGAGCAGTACTTC	CASSSPTDRREQYF
16	TRBV9	once	NA	TRBJ2-1	TGTGCCAGCAGCGTAGACGGGACGGCGAGCAGAAATGAGCAGTTCTTC	CASSVDGTASRNEQFF
13	TRBV29-1	NA	TRBD1	TRBJ1-5	TGCAGCGTTGGGACAGGGGATTATCAGCCCCAGCATTTT	CSVGTGDYQPQHF
12	TRBV28	NA	NA	TRBJ2-7	TGTGCCAGCAGTTTGGGGCTATACGAGCAGTACTTC	CASSLGLYEQYF
21	TRBV7-6	NA	NA	TRBJ1-2	TGTGCCAGCAGCTTAGTATCCCCCCGCCCCGGACAGCCGACGTCTAACTATGGCTACACCTTC	CASSLVSPRPGQPTSNYGYTF
15	TRBV7-9	NA	TRBD1	TRBJ1-1	TGTGCCAGCAGCTCACGGACAGGGGGGAACACTGAAGCTTTCTTT	CASSSRTGGNTEAFF
14	TRBV5-1	NA	TRBD1	TRBJ2-7	TGCGCCAGCAGCTTCTGGACAGGGGAGTACGAGCAGTACTTC	CASSFWTGEYEQYF
14	TRBV6-1	NA	NA	TRBJ2-3	TGTGCCACCTCCGGGGCCCGAGACTGGGATACGCAGTATTTT	CATSGARDWDTQYF
19	TRBV7-8	NA	TRBD1	TRBJ1-4	TGTGCCAGCAGCCCCAAGCCGGGACAGGGTGAGGGGTTGGATGAAAAACTGTTTTTT	CASSPKPGQGEGLDEKLFF
16	TRBV4-2	NA	NA	TRBJ2-2	TGTGCCAGCAGCCAAAGATTTGGACTTGACACCGGGGAGCTGTTTTTT	CASSQRFGLDTGELFF
15	TRBV19	NA	NA	TRBJ2-7	TGTGCCAGTAGTATCAACAGCCTCGGTACCTACGAGCAGTACTTC	CASSINSLGTYEQYF
13	TRBV27	NA	NA	TRBJ1-1	TGTGCCAGCAGTTTAGGGAGGACCACTGAAGCTTTCTTT	CASSLGRTTEAFF
11	TRBV5-5	NA	NA	TRBJ1-1	TGTGCCAGCAGCCTCAGGGAGGAAGCTTTCTTT	CASSLREEAFF
20	TRBV28	NA	NA	TRBJ1-1	TGTGCCAGCAGTTCTACCGGGGTTGGGTTCGATGTTCGTATGAACACTGAAGCTTTCTTT	CASSSTGVGFDVRMNTEAFF